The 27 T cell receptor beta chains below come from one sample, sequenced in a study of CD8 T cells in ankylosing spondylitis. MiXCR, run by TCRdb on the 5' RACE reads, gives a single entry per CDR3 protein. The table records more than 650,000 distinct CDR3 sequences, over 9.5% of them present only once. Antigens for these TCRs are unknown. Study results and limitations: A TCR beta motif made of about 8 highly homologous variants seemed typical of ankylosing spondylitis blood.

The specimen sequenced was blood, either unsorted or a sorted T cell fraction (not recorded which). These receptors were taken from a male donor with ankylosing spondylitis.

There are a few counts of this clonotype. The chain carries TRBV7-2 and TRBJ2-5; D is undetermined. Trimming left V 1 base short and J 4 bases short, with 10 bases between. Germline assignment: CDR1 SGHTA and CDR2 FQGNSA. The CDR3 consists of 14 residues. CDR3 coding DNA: TGTGCCAGCAGCTTAGTCTCAGGTTTAGAGACCCAGTACTTC. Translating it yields CASSLVSGLETQYF.

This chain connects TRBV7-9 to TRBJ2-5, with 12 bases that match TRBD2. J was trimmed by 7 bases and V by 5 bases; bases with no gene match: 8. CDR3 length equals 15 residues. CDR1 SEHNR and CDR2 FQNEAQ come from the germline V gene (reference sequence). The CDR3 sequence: CASSLGLAGLGTQYF. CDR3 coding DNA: TGTGCCAGCAGCCTCGGACTAGCGGGGTTGGGGACCCAGTACTTC.

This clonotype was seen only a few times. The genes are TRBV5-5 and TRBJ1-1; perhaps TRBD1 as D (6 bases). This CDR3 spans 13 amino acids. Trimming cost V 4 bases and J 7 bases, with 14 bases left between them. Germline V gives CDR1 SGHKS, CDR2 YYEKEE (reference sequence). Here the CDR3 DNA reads TGTGCCAGCAGCAGAGGACAGTGGATTGAAGCTTTCTTT. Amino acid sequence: CASSRGQWIEAFF. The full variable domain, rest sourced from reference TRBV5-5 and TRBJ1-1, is DAGVTQSPTHLIKTRGQQVTLRCSPISGHKSVSWYQQVLGQGPQFIFQYYEKEERGRGNFPDRFSARQFPNYSSELNVNALLLGDSALYLCASSRGQWIEAFFGQGTRLTVV.

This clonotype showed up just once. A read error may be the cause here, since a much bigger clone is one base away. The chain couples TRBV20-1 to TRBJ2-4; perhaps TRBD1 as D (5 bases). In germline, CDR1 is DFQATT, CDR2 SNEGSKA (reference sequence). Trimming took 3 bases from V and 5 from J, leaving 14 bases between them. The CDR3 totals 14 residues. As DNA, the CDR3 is TGCAGTGCTAGTTTTTCTGGGGCCGAAAACATTCAGTACTTC. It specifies CSASFSGAENIQYF.

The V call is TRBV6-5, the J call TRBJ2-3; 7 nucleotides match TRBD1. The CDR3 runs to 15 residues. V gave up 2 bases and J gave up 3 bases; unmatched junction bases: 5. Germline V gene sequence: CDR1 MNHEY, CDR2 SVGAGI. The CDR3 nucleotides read TGTGCCAGCAGTTACCTAGGGACAGTAACAGATACGCAGTATTTT. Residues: CASSYLGTVTDTQYF.

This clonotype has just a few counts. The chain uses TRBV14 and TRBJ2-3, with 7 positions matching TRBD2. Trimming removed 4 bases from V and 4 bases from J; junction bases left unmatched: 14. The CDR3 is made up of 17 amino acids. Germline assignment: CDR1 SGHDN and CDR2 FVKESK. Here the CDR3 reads CASSPGLGREWSDTQYF. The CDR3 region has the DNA TGTGCCAGCAGCCCTGGGCTCGGGCGGGAGTGGTCAGATACGCAGTATTTT.

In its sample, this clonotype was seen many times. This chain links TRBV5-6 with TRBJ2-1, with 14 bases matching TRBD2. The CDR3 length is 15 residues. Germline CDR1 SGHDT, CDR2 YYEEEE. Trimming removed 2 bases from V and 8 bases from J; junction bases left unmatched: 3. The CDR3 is CASSFRLAGGDEQFF. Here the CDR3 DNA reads TGTGCCAGCAGCTTCCGACTAGCGGGAGGGGATGAGCAGTTCTTC.

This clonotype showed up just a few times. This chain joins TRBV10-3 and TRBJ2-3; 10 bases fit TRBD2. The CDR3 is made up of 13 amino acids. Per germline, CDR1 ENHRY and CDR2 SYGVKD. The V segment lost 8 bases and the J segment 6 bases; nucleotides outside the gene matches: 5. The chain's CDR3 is CAIGTSAADTQYF. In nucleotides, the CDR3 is TGTGCCATCGGGACTAGCGCCGCGGATACGCAGTATTTT.

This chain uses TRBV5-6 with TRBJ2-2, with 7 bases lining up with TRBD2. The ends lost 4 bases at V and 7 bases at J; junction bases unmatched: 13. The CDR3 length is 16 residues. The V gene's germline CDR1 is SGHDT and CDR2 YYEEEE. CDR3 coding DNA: TGTGCCAGCAGCCGTCGGAGGACGTCTAGCGGCGGGGAGCTGTTTTTT. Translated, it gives CASSRRRTSSGGELFF.

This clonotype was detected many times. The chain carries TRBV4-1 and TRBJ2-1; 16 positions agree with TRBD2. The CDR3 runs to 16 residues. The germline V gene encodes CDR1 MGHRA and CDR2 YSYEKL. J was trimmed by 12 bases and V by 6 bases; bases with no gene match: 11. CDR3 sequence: CASSQRGLAGGFRQFF. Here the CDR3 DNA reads TGCGCCAGCAGTCAAAGGGGACTAGCGGGAGGGTTCAGGCAGTTCTTC.

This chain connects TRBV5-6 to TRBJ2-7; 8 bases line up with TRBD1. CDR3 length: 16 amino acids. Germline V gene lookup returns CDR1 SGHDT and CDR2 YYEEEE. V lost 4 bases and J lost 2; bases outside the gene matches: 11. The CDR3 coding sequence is TGTGCCAGCAGCAACCTCGACAGGGGAGTACCCTACGAGCAGTACTTC. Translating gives CASSNLDRGVPYEQYF.

The CDR3 reads CASSVTGPGDTQYF. CDR3 in DNA: TGCGCCAGCAGCGTGACAGGCCCGGGGGATACGCAGTATTTT. This chain joins TRBV5-1 and TRBJ2-3; a weak D match, TRBD1 (6 bases). The V and J ends lost 4 bases and 6 bases respectively, with 15 bases between them. This CDR3 region has 14 residues. Germline values: CDR1 SGHRS, CDR2 YFSETQ.

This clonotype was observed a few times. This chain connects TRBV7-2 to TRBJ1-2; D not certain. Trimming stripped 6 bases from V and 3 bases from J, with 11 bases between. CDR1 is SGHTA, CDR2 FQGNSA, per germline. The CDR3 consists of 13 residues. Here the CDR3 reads CASRADVHYGYTF. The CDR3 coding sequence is TGTGCCAGCAGAGCCGACGTTCACTATGGCTACACCTTC. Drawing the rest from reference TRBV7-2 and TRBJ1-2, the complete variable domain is GAGVSQSPSNKVTEKGKDVELRCDPISGHTALYWYRQSLGQGLEFLIYFQGNSAPDKSGLPSDRFSAERTGGSVSTLTIQRTQQEDSAVYLCASRADVHYGYTFGSGTRLTVV.

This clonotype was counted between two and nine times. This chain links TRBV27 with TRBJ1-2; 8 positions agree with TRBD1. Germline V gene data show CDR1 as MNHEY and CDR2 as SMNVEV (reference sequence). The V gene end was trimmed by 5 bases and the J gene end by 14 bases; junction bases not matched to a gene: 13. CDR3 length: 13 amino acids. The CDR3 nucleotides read TGTGCCAGCAGTCAGATTGACAGGGGCGCTTGGACCTTC. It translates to CASSQIDRGAWTF.

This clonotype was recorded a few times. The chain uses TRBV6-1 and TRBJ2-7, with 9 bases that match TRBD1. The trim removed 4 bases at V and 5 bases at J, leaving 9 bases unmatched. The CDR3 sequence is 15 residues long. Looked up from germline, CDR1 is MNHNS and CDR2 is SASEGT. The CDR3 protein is CASSVSGTGRDEQYF. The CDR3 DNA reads TGTGCCAGCAGTGTCTCCGGGACAGGGAGGGACGAGCAGTACTTC.

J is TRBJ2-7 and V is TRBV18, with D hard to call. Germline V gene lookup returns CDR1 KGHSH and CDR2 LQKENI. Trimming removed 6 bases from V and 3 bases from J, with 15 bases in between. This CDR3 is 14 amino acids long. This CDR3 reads CASSPSPAIYEQYF. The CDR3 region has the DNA TGTGCCAGCTCTCCAAGTCCCGCCATCTACGAGCAGTACTTC.

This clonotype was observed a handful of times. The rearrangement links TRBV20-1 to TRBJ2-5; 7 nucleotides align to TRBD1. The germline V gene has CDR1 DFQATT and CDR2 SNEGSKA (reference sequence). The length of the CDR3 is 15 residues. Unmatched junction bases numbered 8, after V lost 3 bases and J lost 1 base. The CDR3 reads CSASGVRGIQETQYF. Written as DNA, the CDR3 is TGCAGTGCTAGTGGGGTCAGGGGGATCCAAGAGACCCAGTACTTC.

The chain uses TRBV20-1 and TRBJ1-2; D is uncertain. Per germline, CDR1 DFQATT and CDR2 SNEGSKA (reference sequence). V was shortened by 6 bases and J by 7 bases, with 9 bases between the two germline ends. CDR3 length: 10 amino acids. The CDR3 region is CSAGRSGYTF. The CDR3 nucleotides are TGCAGTGCCGGGAGGAGTGGCTACACCTTC.

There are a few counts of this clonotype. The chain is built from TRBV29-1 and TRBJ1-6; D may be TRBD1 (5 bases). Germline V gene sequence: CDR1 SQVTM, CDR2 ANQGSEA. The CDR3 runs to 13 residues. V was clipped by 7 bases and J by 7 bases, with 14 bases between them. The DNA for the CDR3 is TGCAGCGGACCGGGGCCGGACAATTCACCCCTCCACTTT. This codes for CSGPGPDNSPLHF.

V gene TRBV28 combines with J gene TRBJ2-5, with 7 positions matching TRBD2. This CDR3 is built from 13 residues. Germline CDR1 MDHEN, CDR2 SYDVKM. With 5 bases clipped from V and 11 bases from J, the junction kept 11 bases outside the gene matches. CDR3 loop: CASSPAGREVQYF. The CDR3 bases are TGTGCCAGCAGTCCCGCGGGACGGGAGGTACAGTACTTC.

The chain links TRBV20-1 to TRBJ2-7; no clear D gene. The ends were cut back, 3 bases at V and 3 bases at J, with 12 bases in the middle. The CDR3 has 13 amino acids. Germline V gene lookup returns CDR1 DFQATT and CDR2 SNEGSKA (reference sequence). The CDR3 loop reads CSASGQFYYEQYF. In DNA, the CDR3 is TGCAGTGCTAGCGGCCAGTTTTACTACGAGCAGTACTTC.

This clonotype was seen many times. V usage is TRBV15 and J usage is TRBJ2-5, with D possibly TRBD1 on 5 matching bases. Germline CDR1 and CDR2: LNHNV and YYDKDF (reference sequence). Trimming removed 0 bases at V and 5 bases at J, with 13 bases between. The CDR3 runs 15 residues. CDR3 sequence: CATSREGRVSETQYF. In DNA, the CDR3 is TGTGCCACCAGCAGAGAGGGCAGGGTGAGCGAGACCCAGTACTTC.

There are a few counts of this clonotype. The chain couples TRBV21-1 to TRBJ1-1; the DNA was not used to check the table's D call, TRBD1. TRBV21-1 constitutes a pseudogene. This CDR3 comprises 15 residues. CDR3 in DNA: TGTGCCAGCAGCCCCCACCCCCCGGCGGACACTGAAGCTTTCTTT. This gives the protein CASSPHPPADTEAFF.

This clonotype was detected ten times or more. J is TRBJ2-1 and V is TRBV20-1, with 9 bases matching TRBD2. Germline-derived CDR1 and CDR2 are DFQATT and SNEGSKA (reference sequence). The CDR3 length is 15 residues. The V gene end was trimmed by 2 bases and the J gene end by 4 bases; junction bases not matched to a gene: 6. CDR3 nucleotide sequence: TGCAGTGCTAGACCGACTAGCGGACTATACAATGAGCAGTTCTTC. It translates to CSARPTSGLYNEQFF.

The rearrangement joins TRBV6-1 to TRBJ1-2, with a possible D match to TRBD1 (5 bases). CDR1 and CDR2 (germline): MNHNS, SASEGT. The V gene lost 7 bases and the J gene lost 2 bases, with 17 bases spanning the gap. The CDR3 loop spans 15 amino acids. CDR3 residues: CASTNGGNINYGYTF. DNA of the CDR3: TGTGCCAGCACCAACGGGGGAAACATCAACTATGGCTACACCTTC.

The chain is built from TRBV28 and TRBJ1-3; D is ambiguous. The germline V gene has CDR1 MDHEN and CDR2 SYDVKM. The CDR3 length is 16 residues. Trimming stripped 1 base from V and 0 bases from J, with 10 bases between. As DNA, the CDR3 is TGTGCCAGCAGTTTATCGGGAAGCTTCTCTGGAAACACCATATATTTT. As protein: CASSLSGSFSGNTIYF. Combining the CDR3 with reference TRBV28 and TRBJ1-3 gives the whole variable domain DVKVTQSSRYLVKRTGEKVFLECVQDMDHENMFWYRQDPGLGLRLIYFSYDVKMKEKGDIPEGYSVSREKKERFSLILESASTNQTSMYLCASSLSGSFSGNTIYFGEGSWLTVV.

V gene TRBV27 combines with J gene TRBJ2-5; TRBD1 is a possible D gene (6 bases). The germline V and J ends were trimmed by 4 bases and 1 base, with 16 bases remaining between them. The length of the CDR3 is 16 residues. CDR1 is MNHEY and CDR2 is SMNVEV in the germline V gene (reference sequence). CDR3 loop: CASSSVRGFPQETQYF. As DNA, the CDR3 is TGTGCCAGCAGTTCGGTCAGGGGTTTTCCCCAAGAGACCCAGTACTTC.